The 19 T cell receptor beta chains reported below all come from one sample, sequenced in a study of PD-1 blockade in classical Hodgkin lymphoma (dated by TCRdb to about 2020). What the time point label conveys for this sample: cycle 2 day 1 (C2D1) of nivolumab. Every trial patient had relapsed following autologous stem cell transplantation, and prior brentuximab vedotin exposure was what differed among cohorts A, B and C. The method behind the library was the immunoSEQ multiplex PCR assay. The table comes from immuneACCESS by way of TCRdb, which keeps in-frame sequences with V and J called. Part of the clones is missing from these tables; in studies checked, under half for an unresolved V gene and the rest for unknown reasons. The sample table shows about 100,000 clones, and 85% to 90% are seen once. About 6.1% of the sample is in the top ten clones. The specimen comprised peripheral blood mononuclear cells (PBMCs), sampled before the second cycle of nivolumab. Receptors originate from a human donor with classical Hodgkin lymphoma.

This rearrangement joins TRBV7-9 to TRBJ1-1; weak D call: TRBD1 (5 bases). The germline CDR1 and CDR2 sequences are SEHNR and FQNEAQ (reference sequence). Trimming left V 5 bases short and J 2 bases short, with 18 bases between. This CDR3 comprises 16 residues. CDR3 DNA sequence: TGTGCCAGCAGCCCCGCACGGTTCGGGACTAACACTGAAGCTTTCTTT. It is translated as CASSPARFGTNTEAFF.

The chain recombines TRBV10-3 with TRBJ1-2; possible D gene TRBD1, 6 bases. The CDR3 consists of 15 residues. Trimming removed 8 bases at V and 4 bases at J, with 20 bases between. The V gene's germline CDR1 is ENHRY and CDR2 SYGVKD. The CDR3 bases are TGTGCCATCCTACCCCAGTTGGACAGCCCCTATGGCTACACCTTC. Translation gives CAILPQLDSPYGYTF.

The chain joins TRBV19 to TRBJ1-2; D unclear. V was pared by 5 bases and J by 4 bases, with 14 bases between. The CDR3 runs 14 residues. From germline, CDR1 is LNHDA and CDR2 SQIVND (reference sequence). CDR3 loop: CASSLTASTYGYTF. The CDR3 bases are TGTGCCAGTAGTCTGACCGCCTCGACCTATGGCTACACCTTC. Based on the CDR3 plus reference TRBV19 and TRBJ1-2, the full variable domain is DGGITQSPKYLFRKEGQNVTLSCEQNLNHDAMYWYRQDPGQGLRLIYYSQIVNDFQKGDIAEGYSVSREKKESFPLTVTSAQKNPTAFYLCASSLTASTYGYTFGSGTRLTVV.

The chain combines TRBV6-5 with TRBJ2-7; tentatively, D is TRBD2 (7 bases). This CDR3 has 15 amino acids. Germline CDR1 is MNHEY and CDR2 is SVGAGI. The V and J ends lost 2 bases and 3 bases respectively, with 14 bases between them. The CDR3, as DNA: TGTGCCAGCAGTTACCAGGGGACGGGGGGCTACGAGCAGTACTTC. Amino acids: CASSYQGTGGYEQYF.

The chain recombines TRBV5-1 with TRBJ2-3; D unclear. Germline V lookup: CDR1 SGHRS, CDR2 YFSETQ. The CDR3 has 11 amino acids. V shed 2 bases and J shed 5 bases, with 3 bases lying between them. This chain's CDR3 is CASSFRDTQYF. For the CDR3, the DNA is TGCGCCAGCAGCTTCCGAGATACGCAGTATTTT.

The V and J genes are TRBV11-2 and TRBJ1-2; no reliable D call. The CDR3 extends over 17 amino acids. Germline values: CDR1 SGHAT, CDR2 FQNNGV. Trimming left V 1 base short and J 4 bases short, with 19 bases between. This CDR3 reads CASSLGPRAGGSYGYTF. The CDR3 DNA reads TGTGCCAGCAGCTTAGGTCCCCGGGCAGGTGGGAGCTATGGCTACACCTTC.

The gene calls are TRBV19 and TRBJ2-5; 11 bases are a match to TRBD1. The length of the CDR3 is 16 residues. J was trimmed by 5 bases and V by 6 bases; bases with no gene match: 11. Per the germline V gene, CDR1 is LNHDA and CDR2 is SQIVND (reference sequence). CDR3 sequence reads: CASSRSLDRGLETQYF. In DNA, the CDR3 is TGTGCCAGTAGCAGGAGTCTGGACAGGGGGCTTGAGACCCAGTACTTC.

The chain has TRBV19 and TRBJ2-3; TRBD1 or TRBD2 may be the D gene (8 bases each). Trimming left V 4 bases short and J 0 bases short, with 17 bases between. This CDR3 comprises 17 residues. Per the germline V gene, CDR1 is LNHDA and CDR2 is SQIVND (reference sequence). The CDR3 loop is CASSTRGGQASTDTQYF. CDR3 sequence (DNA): TGTGCCAGTAGTACCCGGGGGGGACAGGCTAGCACAGATACGCAGTATTTT.

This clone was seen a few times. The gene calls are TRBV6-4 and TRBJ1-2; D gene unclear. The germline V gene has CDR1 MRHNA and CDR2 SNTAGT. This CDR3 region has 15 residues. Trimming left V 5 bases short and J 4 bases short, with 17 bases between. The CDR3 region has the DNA TGTGCCAGCAGTCCACAGCCCGTTGAAGGCTATGGCTACACCTTC. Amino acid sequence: CASSPQPVEGYGYTF.

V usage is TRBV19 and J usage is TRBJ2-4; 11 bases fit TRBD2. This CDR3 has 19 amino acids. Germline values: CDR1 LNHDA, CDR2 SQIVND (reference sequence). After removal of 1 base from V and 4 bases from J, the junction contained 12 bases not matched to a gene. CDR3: CASSIASSGGARRKNIQYF. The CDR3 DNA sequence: TGTGCCAGTAGTATAGCCAGTAGCGGGGGGGCCAGGAGGAAAAACATTCAGTACTTC.

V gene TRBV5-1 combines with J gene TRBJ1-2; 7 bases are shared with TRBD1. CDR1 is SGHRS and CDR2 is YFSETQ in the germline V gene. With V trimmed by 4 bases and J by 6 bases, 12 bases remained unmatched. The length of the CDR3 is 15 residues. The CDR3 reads CASSHRGQGVDGYTF. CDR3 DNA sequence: TGCGCCAGCAGCCACCGGGGGCAGGGGGTCGATGGCTACACCTTC.

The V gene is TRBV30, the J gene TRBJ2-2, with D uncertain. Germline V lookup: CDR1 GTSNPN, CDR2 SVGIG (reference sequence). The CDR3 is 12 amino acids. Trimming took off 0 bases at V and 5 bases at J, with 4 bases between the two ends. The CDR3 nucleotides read TGTGCCTGGAGTGTGGAAACCGGGGAGCTGTTTTTT. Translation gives CAWSVETGELFF.

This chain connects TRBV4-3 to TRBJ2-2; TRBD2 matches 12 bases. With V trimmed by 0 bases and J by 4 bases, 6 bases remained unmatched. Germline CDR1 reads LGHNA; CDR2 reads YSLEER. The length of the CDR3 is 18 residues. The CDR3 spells CASSQDLTSGGPTGELFF. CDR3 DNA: TGCGCCAGCAGCCAAGATTTGACTAGCGGGGGACCCACCGGGGAGCTGTTTTTT.

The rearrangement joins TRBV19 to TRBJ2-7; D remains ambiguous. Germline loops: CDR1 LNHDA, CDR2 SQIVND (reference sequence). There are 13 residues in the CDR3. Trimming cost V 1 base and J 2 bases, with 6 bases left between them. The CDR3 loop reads CASSIGLTYEQYF. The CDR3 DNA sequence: TGTGCCAGTAGTATAGGACTCACCTACGAGCAGTACTTC.

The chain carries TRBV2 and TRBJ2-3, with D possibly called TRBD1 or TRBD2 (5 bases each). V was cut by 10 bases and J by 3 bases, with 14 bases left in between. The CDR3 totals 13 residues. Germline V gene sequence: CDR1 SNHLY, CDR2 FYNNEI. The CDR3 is CATTGLRTDTQYF. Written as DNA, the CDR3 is TGTGCCACCACAGGACTCCGAACAGATACGCAGTATTTT. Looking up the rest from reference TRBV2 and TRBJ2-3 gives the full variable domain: EPEVTQTPSHQVTQMGQEVILRCVPISNHLYFYWYRQILGQKVEFLVSFYNNEISEKSEIFDDQFSVERPDGSNFTLKIRSTKLEDSAMYFCATTGLRTDTQYFGPGTRLTVL.

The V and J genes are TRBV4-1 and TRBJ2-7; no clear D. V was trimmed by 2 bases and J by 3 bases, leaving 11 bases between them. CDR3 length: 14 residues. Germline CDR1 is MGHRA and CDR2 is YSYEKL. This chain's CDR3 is CASSQLETFYEQYF. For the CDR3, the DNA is TGCGCCAGCAGCCAACTAGAAACTTTCTACGAGCAGTACTTC.

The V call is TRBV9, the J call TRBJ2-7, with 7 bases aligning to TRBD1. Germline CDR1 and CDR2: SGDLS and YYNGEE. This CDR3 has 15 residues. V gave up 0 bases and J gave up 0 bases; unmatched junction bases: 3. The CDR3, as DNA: TGTGCCAGCAGCGTAGGGGCAGGGGGCTCCTACGAGCAGTACTTC. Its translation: CASSVGAGGSYEQYF.

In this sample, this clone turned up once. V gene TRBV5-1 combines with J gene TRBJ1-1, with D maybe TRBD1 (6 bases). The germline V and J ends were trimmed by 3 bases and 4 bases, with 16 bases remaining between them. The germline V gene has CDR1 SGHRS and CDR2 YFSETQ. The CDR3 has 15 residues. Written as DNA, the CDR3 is TGCGCCAGCAGCTCCAGACAGGTTGCCCCCACTGAAGCTTTCTTT. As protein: CASSSRQVAPTEAFF.

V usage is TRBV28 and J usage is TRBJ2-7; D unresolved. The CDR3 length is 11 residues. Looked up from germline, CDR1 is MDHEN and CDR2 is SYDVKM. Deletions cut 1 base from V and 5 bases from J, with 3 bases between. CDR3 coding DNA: TGTGCCAGCAGTTTATTGAACGAGCAGTACTTC. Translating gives CASSLLNEQYF. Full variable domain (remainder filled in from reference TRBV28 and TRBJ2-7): DVKVTQSSRYLVKRTGEKVFLECVQDMDHENMFWYRQDPGLGLRLIYFSYDVKMKEKGDIPEGYSVSREKKERFSLILESASTNQTSMYLCASSLLNEQYFGPGTRLTVT.